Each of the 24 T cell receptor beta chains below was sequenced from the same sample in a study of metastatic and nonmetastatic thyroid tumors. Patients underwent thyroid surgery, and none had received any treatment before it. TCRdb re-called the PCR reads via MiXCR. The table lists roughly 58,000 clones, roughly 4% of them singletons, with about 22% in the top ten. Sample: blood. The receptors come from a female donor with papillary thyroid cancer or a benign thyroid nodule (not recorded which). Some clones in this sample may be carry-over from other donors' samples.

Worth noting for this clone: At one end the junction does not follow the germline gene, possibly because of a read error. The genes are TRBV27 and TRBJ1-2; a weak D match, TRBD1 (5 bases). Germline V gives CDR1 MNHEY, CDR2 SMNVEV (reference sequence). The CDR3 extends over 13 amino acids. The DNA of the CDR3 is TGCGCCAGCATTACGGACTCAGGGAATGGCTACACCTTC. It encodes CASITDSGNGYTF.

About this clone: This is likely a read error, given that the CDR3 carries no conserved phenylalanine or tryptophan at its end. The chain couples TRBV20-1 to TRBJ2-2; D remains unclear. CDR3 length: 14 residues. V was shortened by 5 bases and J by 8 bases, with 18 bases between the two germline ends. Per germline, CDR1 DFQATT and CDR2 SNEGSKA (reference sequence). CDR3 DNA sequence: TGCAGTGCTTTATGGCGGAGAGGCACTGGGGAGCTGTTTTAT. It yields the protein CSALWRRGTGELFY.

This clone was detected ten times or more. The CDR3 sequence is CASSSSPQATDSGELFF. CDR3 DNA: TGTGCCAGCAGCTCAAGCCCACAGGCCACGGATTCCGGGGAGCTGTTTTTT. The V and J genes are TRBV7-9 and TRBJ2-2; D is perhaps TRBD1 (5 bases). The CDR3 consists of 17 residues. Germline CDR1 reads SEHNR; CDR2 reads FQNEAQ (reference sequence). Trimming pared 4 bases from V and 6 bases from J, leaving 21 bases between.

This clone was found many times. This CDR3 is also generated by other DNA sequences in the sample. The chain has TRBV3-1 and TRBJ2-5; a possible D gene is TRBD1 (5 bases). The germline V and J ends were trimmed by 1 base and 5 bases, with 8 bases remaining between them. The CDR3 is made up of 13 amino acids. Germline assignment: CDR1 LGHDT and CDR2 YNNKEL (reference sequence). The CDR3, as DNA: TGTGCCAGCAGCCAAGCAGGGATCGAGACCCAGTACTTC. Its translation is CASSQAGIETQYF.

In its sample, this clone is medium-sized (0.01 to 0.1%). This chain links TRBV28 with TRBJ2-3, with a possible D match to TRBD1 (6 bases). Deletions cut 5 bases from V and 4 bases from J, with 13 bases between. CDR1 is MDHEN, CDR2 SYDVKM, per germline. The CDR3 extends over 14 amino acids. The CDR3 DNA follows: TGTGCCAGCAGTGAGCCCTCAGGGGCAGATACGCAGTATTTT. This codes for CASSEPSGADTQYF.

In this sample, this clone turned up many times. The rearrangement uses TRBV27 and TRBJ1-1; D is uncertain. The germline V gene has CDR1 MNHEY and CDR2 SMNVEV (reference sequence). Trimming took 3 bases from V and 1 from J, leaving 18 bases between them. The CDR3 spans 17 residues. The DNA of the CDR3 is TGTGCCAGCAGTTTTTCTCGCCTCACCCAGAGGAACACTGAAGCTTTCTTT. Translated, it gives CASSFSRLTQRNTEAFF.

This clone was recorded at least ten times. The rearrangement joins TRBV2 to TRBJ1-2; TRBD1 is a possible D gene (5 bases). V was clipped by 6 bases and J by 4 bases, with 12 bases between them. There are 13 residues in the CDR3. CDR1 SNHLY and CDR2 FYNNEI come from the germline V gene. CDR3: CASSLGEIYGYTF. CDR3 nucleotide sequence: TGTGCCAGCAGCTTAGGGGAGATCTATGGCTACACCTTC.

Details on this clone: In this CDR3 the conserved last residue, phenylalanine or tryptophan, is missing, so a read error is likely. CDR3 protein: CASSTPGQAFYEQYS. In DNA form, the CDR3 reads TGTGCCAGCAGCACCCCGGGACAGGCGTTCTACGAGCAGTACTCC. V usage is TRBV28 and J usage is TRBJ2-7, with TRBD1 identical over 8 bases. V lost 6 bases, J lost 3 bases, and 10 bases stayed unmatched. Germline V gene data show CDR1 as MDHEN and CDR2 as SYDVKM. The CDR3 is 15 amino acids.

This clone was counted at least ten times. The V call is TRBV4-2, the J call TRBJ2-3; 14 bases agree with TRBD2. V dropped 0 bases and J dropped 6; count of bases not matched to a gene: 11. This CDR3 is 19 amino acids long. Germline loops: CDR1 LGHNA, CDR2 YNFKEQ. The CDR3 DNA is TGTGCCAGCAGCCAAGATCCGGGACTAGCGGGAGAAGGTGGGGATACGCAGTATTTT. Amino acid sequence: CASSQDPGLAGEGGDTQYF.

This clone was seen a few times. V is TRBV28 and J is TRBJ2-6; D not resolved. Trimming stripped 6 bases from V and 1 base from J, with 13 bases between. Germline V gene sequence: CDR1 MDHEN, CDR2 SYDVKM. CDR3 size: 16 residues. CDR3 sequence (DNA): TGTGCCAGCAGCCTAGTGGGCGCATCTGGGGCCAACGTCCTGACTTTC. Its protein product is CASSLVGASGANVLTF.

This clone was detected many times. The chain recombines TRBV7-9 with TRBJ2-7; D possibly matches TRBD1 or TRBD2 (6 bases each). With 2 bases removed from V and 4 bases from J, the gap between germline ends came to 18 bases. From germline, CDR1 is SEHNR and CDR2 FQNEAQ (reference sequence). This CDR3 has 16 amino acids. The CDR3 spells CASSLTGGVRGYEQYF. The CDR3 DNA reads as TGTGCCAGCAGCTTAACCGGGGGAGTAAGGGGGTACGAGCAGTACTTC.

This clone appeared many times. The CDR3 nucleotides read TGCAGCCCCCAAATCACAGATACGCAGTATTTT. The encoded protein is CSPQITDTQYF. The chain has TRBV20-1 and TRBJ2-3; D is ambiguous. This CDR3 spans 11 amino acids. Germline V gene lookup returns CDR1 DFQATT and CDR2 SNEGSKA (reference sequence).

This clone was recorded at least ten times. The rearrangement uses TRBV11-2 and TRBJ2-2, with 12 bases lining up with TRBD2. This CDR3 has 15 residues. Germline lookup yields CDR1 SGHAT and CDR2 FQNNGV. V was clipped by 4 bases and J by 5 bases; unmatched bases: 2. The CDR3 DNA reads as TGTGCCAGCAGCTCCGGACTAGCGGGGACCGGGGAGCTGTTTTTT. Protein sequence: CASSSGLAGTGELFF.

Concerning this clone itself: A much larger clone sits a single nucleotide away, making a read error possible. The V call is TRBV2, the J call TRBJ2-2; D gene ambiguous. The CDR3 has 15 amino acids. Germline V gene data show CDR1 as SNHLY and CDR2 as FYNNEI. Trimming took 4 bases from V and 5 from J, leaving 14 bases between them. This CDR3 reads CASSVQVARTGELFF. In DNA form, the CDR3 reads TGTGCCAGCAGTGTGCAGGTGGCAAGGACCGGGGAGCTGTTTTTT.

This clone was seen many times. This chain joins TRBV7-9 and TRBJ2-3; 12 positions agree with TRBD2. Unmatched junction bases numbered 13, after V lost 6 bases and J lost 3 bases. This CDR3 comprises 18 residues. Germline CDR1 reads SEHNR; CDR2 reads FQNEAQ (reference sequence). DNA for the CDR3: TGTGCCAGCAGACCCCGACTAGCGGGAGCCTCGCGAACAGATACGCAGTATTTT. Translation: CASRPRLAGASRTDTQYF.

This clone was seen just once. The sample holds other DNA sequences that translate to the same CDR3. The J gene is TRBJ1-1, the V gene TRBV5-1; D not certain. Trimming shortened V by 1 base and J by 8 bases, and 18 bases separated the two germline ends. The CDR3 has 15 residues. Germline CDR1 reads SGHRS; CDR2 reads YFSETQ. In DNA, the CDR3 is TGCGCCAGCAGCTTGTTCAGAGAGAGTCGGACGGAAGCTTTCTTT. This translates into CASSLFRESRTEAFF.

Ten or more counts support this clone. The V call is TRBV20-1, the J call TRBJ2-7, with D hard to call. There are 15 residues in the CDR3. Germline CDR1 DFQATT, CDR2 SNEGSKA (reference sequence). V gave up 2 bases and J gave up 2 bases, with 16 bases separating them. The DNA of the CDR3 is TGCAGTGCTAGATCCGGCGGACCAAATGCCTACGAGCAGTACTTC. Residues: CSARSGGPNAYEQYF.

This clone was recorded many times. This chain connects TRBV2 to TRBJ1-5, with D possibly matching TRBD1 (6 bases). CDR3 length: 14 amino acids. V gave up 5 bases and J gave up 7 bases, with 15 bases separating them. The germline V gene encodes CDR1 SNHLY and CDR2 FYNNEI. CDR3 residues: CASSFSGGRQPQHF. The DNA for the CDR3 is TGTGCCAGCAGTTTTTCGGGGGGCCGACAGCCCCAGCATTTT.

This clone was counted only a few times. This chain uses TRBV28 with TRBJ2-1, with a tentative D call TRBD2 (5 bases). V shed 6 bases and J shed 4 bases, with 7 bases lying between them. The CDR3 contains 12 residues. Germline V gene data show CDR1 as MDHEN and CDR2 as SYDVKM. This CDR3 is CASRRGYNEQFF. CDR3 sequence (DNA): TGTGCCAGCAGAAGAGGGTACAATGAGCAGTTCTTC.

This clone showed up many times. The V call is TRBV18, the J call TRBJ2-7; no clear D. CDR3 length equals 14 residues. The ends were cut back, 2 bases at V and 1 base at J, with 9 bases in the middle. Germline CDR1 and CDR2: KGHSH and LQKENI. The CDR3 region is CASSPNQESYEQYF. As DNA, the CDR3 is TGTGCCAGCTCACCAAACCAGGAGTCCTACGAGCAGTACTTC. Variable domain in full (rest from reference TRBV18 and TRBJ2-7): NAGVMQNPRHLVRRRGQEARLRCSPMKGHSHVYWYRQLPEEGLKFMVYLQKENIIDESGMPKERFSAEFPKEGPSILRIQQVVRGDSAAYFCASSPNQESYEQYFGPGTRLTVT.

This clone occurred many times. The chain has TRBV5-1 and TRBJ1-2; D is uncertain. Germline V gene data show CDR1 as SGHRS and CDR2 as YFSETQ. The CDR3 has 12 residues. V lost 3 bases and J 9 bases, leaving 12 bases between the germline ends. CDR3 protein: CASSSGIRSYTF. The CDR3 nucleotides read TGCGCCAGCAGCTCTGGGATTCGGAGCTACACCTTC.

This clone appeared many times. The CDR3 spells CASSLAFGNTIYF. DNA of the CDR3: TGTGCCAGCAGCTTAGCGTTTGGAAACACCATATATTTT. V usage is TRBV7-9 and J usage is TRBJ1-3, with D unclear. The germline CDR1 and CDR2 sequences are SEHNR and FQNEAQ (reference sequence). This CDR3 is built from 13 residues. Trimming left V 0 bases short and J 3 bases short, with 3 bases between.

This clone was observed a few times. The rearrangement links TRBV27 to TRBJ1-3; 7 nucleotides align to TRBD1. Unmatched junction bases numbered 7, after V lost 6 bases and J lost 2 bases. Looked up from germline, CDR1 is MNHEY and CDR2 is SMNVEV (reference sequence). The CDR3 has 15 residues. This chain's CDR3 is CASRQTGLPGNTIYF. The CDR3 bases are TGTGCCAGCAGACAGACAGGGCTGCCTGGAAACACCATATATTTT.

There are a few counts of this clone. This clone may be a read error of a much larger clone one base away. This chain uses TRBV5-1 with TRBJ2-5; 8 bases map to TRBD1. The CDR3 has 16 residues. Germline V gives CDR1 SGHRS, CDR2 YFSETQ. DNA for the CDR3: TGCGCCAGCAGCGGCGGGACAGGCGGGTACCAAGATACCCAGTACTTC. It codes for CASSGGTGGYQDTQYF.